The present TCR beta chain was sequenced within a study of T cell responses to AZD1222 COVID-19 vaccine. TCRdb keeps only in-frame clones here, not all; method: immunoSEQ multiplex PCR. The table lists 100,000 to 150,000 clones, around nine tenths of them singletons, with under 4.5% in the top ten. The CDR3 is 15 amino acids. Germline CDR1 reads SGHRS; CDR2 reads YFSETQ. The germline V and J ends were trimmed by 0 bases and 0 bases, with 8 bases remaining between them. The receptor was derived from an adult who received the MenACWY meningococcal vaccine as a control. The sample in question was peripheral blood, obtained 28 days after the second dose of the MenACWY control vaccine. The rearrangement links TRBV5-1 to TRBJ2-3; D gene uncertain. CDR3 nucleotides: TGCGCCAGCAGCTTGGGCCGACCCAGCACAGATACGCAGTATTTT. Residues: CASSLGRPSTDTQYF.